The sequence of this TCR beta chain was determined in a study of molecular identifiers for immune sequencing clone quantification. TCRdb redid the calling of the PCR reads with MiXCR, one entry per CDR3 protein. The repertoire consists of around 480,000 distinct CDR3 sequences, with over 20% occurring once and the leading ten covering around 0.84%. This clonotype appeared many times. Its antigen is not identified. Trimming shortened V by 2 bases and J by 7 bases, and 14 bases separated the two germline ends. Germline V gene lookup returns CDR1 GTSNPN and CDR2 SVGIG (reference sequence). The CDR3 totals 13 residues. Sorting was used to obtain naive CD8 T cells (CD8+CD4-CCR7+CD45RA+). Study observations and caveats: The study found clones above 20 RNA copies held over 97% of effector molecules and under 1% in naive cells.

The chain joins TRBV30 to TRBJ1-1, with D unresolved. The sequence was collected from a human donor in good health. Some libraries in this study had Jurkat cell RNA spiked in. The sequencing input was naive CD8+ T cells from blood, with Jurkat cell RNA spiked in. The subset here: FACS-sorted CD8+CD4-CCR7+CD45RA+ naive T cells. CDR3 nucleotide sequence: TGTGCCTGGAGTCCTAATTTCTTGAATGAAGCTTTCTTT. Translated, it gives CAWSPNFLNEAFF.